One and the same sample provided the 32 T cell receptor beta chains below, sequenced in a study of T cell changes during pregnancy in multiple sclerosis. Using immunoSEQ multiplex PCR, the repertoire was profiled, and TCRdb retains in-frame clones only, with some absent. The table lists tens of thousands of clones, approximately 92% of them singletons. Sequenced here: CD4+ T cells from peripheral blood mononuclear cells, sampled in the second trimester of pregnancy. The receptors stem from a female donor in good health, enrolled as a control in a pregnancy study.

In its sample, this clone was seen once. This rearrangement joins TRBV25-1 to TRBJ2-1, with 7 bases lining up with TRBD2. Per germline, CDR1 MGHDK and CDR2 SYGVNS. Trimming at V came to 5 bases and at J to 4 bases, leaving 5 bases not matched to a gene. This CDR3 comprises 14 residues. CDR3 DNA: TGTGCCAGCAGTCTAGCGGAAGAATACAATGAGCAGTTCTTC. Residues: CASSLAEEYNEQFF.

In the case of this clone: One end of the junction is discordant with germline, which a read error may explain. The V gene is TRBV20-1, the J gene TRBJ1-2; D gene uncertain. The CDR3 sequence is 9 residues long. Germline V gene lookup returns CDR1 DFQATT and CDR2 SNEGSKA (reference sequence). CDR3 region: CSGFYGYTF. CDR3 nucleotides: TGTTCGGGTTTCTATGGCTACACCTTC.

V is TRBV4-1 and J is TRBJ1-6; D may be TRBD1 (6 bases). The CDR3 extends over 15 amino acids. V shed 6 bases and J shed 7 bases, with 16 bases lying between them. Germline CDR1 is MGHRA and CDR2 is YSYEKL. This chain's CDR3 is CASRDTRDNNSPLHF. The CDR3 DNA sequence: TGCGCCAGCAGAGACACCCGGGACAACAATTCACCCCTCCACTTT.

This clone was observed once. V gene TRBV6-5 combines with J gene TRBJ2-3; TRBD1 matches at 9 bases. Germline CDR1 and CDR2: MNHEY and SVGAGI. This CDR3 is 14 amino acids long. V was pared by 5 bases and J by 4 bases, with 4 bases of the junction left unmatched. CDR3: CASSTRTGADTQYF. CDR3 DNA: TGTGCCAGCAGTACCCGGACAGGGGCAGATACGCAGTATTTT.

This chain links TRBV2 with TRBJ1-5; unclear D gene. The CDR3 length is 13 residues. Looked up from germline, CDR1 is SNHLY and CDR2 is FYNNEI. V was pared by 6 bases and J by 5 bases, with 11 bases between. Here the CDR3 DNA reads TGTGCCAGCAGCAAAGAGGGCGATCAGCCCCAGCATTTT. Translated, it gives CASSKEGDQPQHF. Based on the CDR3 plus reference TRBV2 and TRBJ1-5, the full variable domain is EPEVTQTPSHQVTQMGQEVILRCVPISNHLYFYWYRQILGQKVEFLVSFYNNEISEKSEIFDDQFSVERPDGSNFTLKIRSTKLEDSAMYFCASSKEGDQPQHFGDGTRLSIL.

The chain combines TRBV7-2 with TRBJ2-1, with a possible D match to TRBD1 (5 bases). In germline, CDR1 is SGHTA, CDR2 FQGNSA. Trimming removed 7 bases from V and 6 bases from J, with 19 bases in between. CDR3 length: 15 residues. The CDR3 loop is CASTPAVGVRNEQFF. The DNA of the CDR3 is TGTGCCAGCACCCCTGCCGTAGGGGTTCGCAATGAGCAGTTCTTC. The complete variable domain, with remaining parts taken from reference TRBV7-2 and TRBJ2-1, reads GAGVSQSPSNKVTEKGKDVELRCDPISGHTALYWYRQSLGQGLEFLIYFQGNSAPDKSGLPSDRFSAERTGGSVSTLTIQRTQQEDSAVYLCASTPAVGVRNEQFFGPGTRLTVL.

The J gene is TRBJ2-7, the V gene TRBV6-5; D may be TRBD2 (7 bases). The CDR3 has 14 residues. V was shortened by 6 bases and J by 2 bases, with 14 bases between the two germline ends. Germline CDR1 and CDR2: MNHEY and SVGAGI. CDR3 amino acids: CASRRGAGTYEQYF. The CDR3 coding sequence is TGTGCCAGCAGACGGGGGGCAGGTACCTACGAGCAGTACTTC.

The chain couples TRBV19 to TRBJ2-7; the match to TRBD2 covers 13 bases. V dropped 4 bases and J dropped 1; count of bases not matched to a gene: 10. The CDR3 loop spans 18 amino acids. Germline CDR1 and CDR2: LNHDA and SQIVND (reference sequence). CDR3 residues: CASSRGLAGSSNSYEQYF. The CDR3 DNA reads as TGTGCCAGTAGTAGGGGACTAGCGGGATCTTCCAATTCCTACGAGCAGTACTTC.

This clone has more than one count but fewer than ten. The chain links TRBV19 to TRBJ1-2; the D is unclear. This CDR3 is built from 12 residues. Trimming shortened V by 6 bases and J by 8 bases, and 13 bases separated the two germline ends. Germline assignment: CDR1 LNHDA and CDR2 SQIVND (reference sequence). CDR3 nucleotide sequence: TGTGCCAGTAGAACGGGGATCGCAGGCTACACCTTC. Encoded protein: CASRTGIAGYTF.

The chain links TRBV5-1 to TRBJ2-5; TRBD2 matches at 8 bases. The CDR3 covers 15 residues. The germline V gene has CDR1 SGHRS and CDR2 YFSETQ. Trimming cost V 7 bases and J 1 base; bases outside gene matches: 9. The CDR3 nucleotides are TGCGCCAGCTCCCTGAGCGGGAGAACCCAAGAGACCCAGTACTTC. Its translation is CASSLSGRTQETQYF.

The chain links TRBV7-2 to TRBJ1-4; TRBD1 is a possible D gene (5 bases). This CDR3 region has 13 residues. From germline, CDR1 is SGHTA and CDR2 FQGNSA. V lost 5 bases and J lost 10, with 14 bases in between. This CDR3 is CASSLTPGGKLFF. DNA for the CDR3: TGTGCCAGCAGCCTAACCCCCGGGGGAAAACTGTTTTTT.

J is TRBJ2-7 and V is TRBV9, with 8 bases fitting TRBD1. Germline values: CDR1 SGDLS, CDR2 YYNGEE. Trimming removed 3 bases from V and 5 bases from J; junction bases left unmatched: 7. CDR3 length equals 14 residues. CDR3 sequence reads: CASSALGQGDEQYF. CDR3 bases: TGTGCCAGCAGCGCCCTCGGACAGGGTGACGAGCAGTACTTC. The full variable domain, its missing parts supplied by reference TRBV9 and TRBJ2-7, is DSGVTQTPKHLITATGQRVTLRCSPRSGDLSVYWYQQSLDQGLQFLIQYYNGEERAKGNILERFSAQQFPDLHSELNLSSLELGDSALYFCASSALGQGDEQYFGPGTRLTVT.

This chain links TRBV5-1 with TRBJ1-1; 8 bases line up with TRBD1. The V gene's germline CDR1 is SGHRS and CDR2 YFSETQ. The CDR3 contains 16 residues. V trimming: 4 bases; J trimming: 4 bases; junction bases outside the gene matches: 12. The CDR3 sequence is CASSRYPGGASTEAFF. For the CDR3, the DNA is TGCGCCAGCAGCCGTTACCCAGGGGGCGCCAGCACTGAAGCTTTCTTT.

This chain links TRBV2 with TRBJ2-7, with 7 bases matching TRBD2. Germline loops: CDR1 SNHLY, CDR2 FYNNEI. V gave up 4 bases and J gave up 2 bases; unmatched junction bases: 11. The CDR3 consists of 16 residues. The CDR3 here is CASSVKEASGTYEQYF. CDR3 DNA: TGTGCCAGCAGTGTGAAAGAGGCTAGCGGCACCTACGAGCAGTACTTC.

The rearrangement links TRBV7-2 to TRBJ2-4; D may be TRBD2 (6 bases). The V end lost 5 bases, the J end lost 9 bases, and 11 bases lay between the germline ends. The CDR3 consists of 12 residues. Germline values: CDR1 SGHTA, CDR2 FQGNSA. CDR3 sequence: CASSQQEGIQYF. The CDR3 DNA follows: TGTGCCAGCAGCCAACAGGAGGGCATTCAGTACTTC.

The gene calls are TRBV7-9 and TRBJ2-5, with D possibly matching TRBD1 (6 bases). CDR1 is SEHNR and CDR2 is FQNEAQ in the germline V gene (reference sequence). V was cut by 6 bases and J by 5 bases, with 13 bases left in between. CDR3 length equals 13 residues. CDR3 amino acids: CASRPGQIETQYF. CDR3 DNA sequence: TGTGCCAGCAGGCCAGGACAGATCGAGACCCAGTACTTC.

The chain uses TRBV11-3 and TRBJ2-3, with D tentatively TRBD2 (6 bases). V lost 5 bases and J 2 bases, leaving 17 bases between the germline ends. Per germline, CDR1 SGHNT and CDR2 YENEEA. This CDR3 region has 16 residues. CDR3 in DNA: TGTGCCAGCAGCCCGTTGGACGGGAGCGTCACAGATACGCAGTATTTT. Residues: CASSPLDGSVTDTQYF.

CDR3 DNA sequence: TGCGCCAGCAGCTTGGTTCCTAGCGGAGCCAATGAGCAGTTCTTC. Its translation: CASSLVPSGANEQFF. V usage is TRBV5-1 and J usage is TRBJ2-1; 7 positions agree with TRBD2. Per germline, CDR1 SGHRS and CDR2 YFSETQ. Losses at the gene ends were 0 bases for V and 6 bases for J; bases not matched to a gene: 6. The CDR3 spans 15 residues.

The chain has TRBV9 and TRBJ1-5, with a possible D match to TRBD1 (5 bases). The length of the CDR3 is 16 residues. V was clipped by 4 bases and J by 4 bases, with 18 bases between them. In germline, CDR1 is SGDLS, CDR2 YYNGEE. The CDR3 sequence: CASSPSGGVLNQPQHF. The CDR3 DNA sequence: TGTGCCAGCAGCCCAAGTGGGGGGGTACTGAATCAGCCCCAGCATTTT.

The gene calls are TRBV28 and TRBJ1-2; D gene unclear. In germline, CDR1 is MDHEN, CDR2 SYDVKM. CDR3 length: 11 residues. V was shortened by 6 bases and J by 8 bases, with 10 bases between the two germline ends. The CDR3 here is CASSLPEGYTF. CDR3 nucleotide sequence: TGTGCCAGCAGCCTCCCAGAAGGCTACACCTTC.

The chain is built from TRBV5-1 and TRBJ2-3, with 11 bases fitting TRBD2. The trim removed 4 bases at V and 1 base at J, leaving 5 bases unmatched. The germline gives CDR1 SGHRS, CDR2 YFSETQ. The CDR3 runs 16 residues. The CDR3 spells CASSPYSGRGTDTQYF. DNA of the CDR3: TGCGCCAGCAGCCCCTATAGCGGGAGGGGCACAGATACGCAGTATTTT.

This clone has just a few counts. This sequence joins TRBV6-5 and TRBJ1-2, with TRBD1 matching over 7 bases. J lost 4 bases, V lost 6 bases, and 5 bases had no gene match. Germline V gives CDR1 MNHEY, CDR2 SVGAGI. The CDR3 covers 13 residues. CDR3: CASSQGQFYGYTF. The DNA for the CDR3 is TGTGCCAGCAGCCAGGGACAGTTCTATGGCTACACCTTC.

This clone was seen just once. V gene TRBV2 combines with J gene TRBJ2-7; D remains unclear. With 7 bases removed from V and 2 bases from J, the gap between germline ends came to 15 bases. CDR3 length: 14 residues. The germline CDR1 and CDR2 sequences are SNHLY and FYNNEI. CDR3 DNA: TGTGCCAGCAAAATAGACTCCCTGGCCTACGAGCAGTACTTC. It yields the protein CASKIDSLAYEQYF.

The V call is TRBV5-5, the J call TRBJ2-5, with 9 bases matching TRBD2. The CDR3 runs to 14 residues. Per germline, CDR1 SGHKS and CDR2 YYEKEE (reference sequence). Trimming cost V 4 bases and J 3 bases; bases outside gene matches: 4. The CDR3 reads CASSLSSGEETQYF. The DNA of the CDR3 is TGTGCCAGCAGCCTATCTAGCGGGGAAGAGACCCAGTACTTC.

The V call is TRBV13, the J call TRBJ1-1; D possibly corresponds to TRBD1 (5 bases). The CDR3 is made up of 15 amino acids. The germline CDR1 and CDR2 sequences are PRHDT and FYEKMQ (reference sequence). V lost 3 bases, J lost 4 bases, and 15 bases lay in between. DNA of the CDR3: TGTGCCAGCAGCTTGGGCCCTTTGCAGGGCACTGAAGCTTTCTTT. Translated, it gives CASSLGPLQGTEAFF.

The chain combines TRBV11-2 with TRBJ2-7; 14 bases match TRBD2. The CDR3 has 16 amino acids. Germline values: CDR1 SGHAT, CDR2 FQNNGV. V trimming: 3 bases; J trimming: 2 bases; junction bases outside the gene matches: 3. CDR3 DNA sequence: TGTGCCAGCAGCTTCGGACTAGCGGGAGGCGCCTACGAGCAGTACTTC. Translation: CASSFGLAGGAYEQYF.

The J gene is TRBJ2-7, the V gene TRBV28, with 10 bases aligning to TRBD2. V gave up 7 bases and J gave up 1 base; unmatched junction bases: 7. Germline-derived CDR1 and CDR2 are MDHEN and SYDVKM. This CDR3 spans 15 amino acids. CDR3 loop: CASNQAGGPSYEQYF. The CDR3 DNA is TGTGCCAGCAATCAAGCGGGAGGGCCGTCCTACGAGCAGTACTTC. Using reference TRBV28 and TRBJ2-7 for the parts outside the CDR3, the full variable domain is DVKVTQSSRYLVKRTGEKVFLECVQDMDHENMFWYRQDPGLGLRLIYFSYDVKMKEKGDIPEGYSVSREKKERFSLILESASTNQTSMYLCASNQAGGPSYEQYFGPGTRLTVT.

The DNA for the CDR3 is TGTGCCAGCAGCCCCCGGGACAGGGGTTACGAGCAGTACTTC. Protein product: CASSPRDRGYEQYF. The chain is built from TRBV11-1 and TRBJ2-7; 10 bases are a match to TRBD1. V dropped 5 bases and J dropped 4; count of bases not matched to a gene: 5. CDR1 and CDR2 (germline): SGHAT, FQDESV (reference sequence). This CDR3 is 14 amino acids long.

The rearrangement links TRBV6-5 to TRBJ2-2, with D maybe TRBD1 (5 bases). V was cut by 8 bases and J by 6 bases, with 7 bases left in between. The CDR3 sequence is 11 residues long. Germline CDR1 MNHEY, CDR2 SVGAGI. For the CDR3, the DNA is TGTGCCAGCTTGGGGCCCGGGGAGCTGTTTTTT. It yields the protein CASLGPGELFF.

This clone was seen once. V is TRBV11-2 and J is TRBJ2-3, with 9 bases identical to TRBD2. The CDR3 contains 17 residues. V gave up 4 bases and J gave up 2 bases; unmatched junction bases: 10. CDR1 and CDR2 from the germline V gene are SGHAT and FQNNGV. The CDR3: CASSSYKTSGNTDTQYF. CDR3 DNA sequence: TGTGCCAGCAGCTCCTACAAGACTAGCGGCAACACAGATACGCAGTATTTT.

This chain uses TRBV10-1 with TRBJ1-5, with no clear D. Germline V gene sequence: CDR1 WNHNN, CDR2 SYGVQD (reference sequence). The CDR3 loop spans 13 amino acids. Trimming cost V 4 bases and J 4 bases, with 8 bases left between them. CDR3: CASSAGVNQPQHF. For the CDR3, the DNA is TGCGCCAGCAGTGCGGGAGTTAATCAGCCCCAGCATTTT.

This chain links TRBV10-1 with TRBJ2-7; possible D gene TRBD1, 6 bases. This CDR3 is 12 amino acids long. Germline-derived CDR1 and CDR2 are WNHNN and SYGVQD (reference sequence). V lost 6 bases and J 6 bases, leaving 12 bases between the germline ends. The CDR3 is CASRPQGGEQYF. The CDR3 bases are TGCGCCAGCAGGCCACAGGGTGGCGAGCAGTACTTC.